This T cell receptor beta chain emerged from a study of cytomegalovirus exposure and HLA in healthy donors. Primers: 60 Vbeta forward and 13 Jbeta reverse. Clones were read by immunoSEQ multiplex PCR, and TCRdb kept only the in-frame ones, dropping some. The sample contains 150,000 to 200,000 clones, more than 70% of which appear only once. Germline CDR1 ENHRY, CDR2 SYGVKD. Trimming at V came to 4 bases and at J to 4 bases, leaving 9 bases not matched to a gene. This CDR3 is built from 15 residues. This receptor was obtained from a woman aged 35 to 49 in good health and CMV-seronegative. Sequencing was done on a sample of PBMCs. The chain links TRBV10-3 to TRBJ1-2; TRBD1 agrees at 7 bases. The CDR3: CAISAAGQRSYGYTF. CDR3 nucleotide sequence: TGTGCCATCAGTGCCGCGGGACAGCGGAGCTATGGCTACACCTTC.